This record covers a single T cell receptor (beta chain). Antigen specificity is unknown. Donors were Caucasian adults residing in Nashville, Tennessee, USA. Into CD45RA+ naive and CD45RA-negative memory subsets, the CD4+ cells were split. This specimen belongs to a study of shared clonotypes between healthy human individuals. Study-level points and caveats: Among non-shared clonotypes, generation probabilities were lower than among those shared by all four donors.

Germline V gene data show CDR1 as SNHLY and CDR2 as FYNNEI. The CDR3 totals 14 residues. The V and J ends lost 2 bases and 4 bases, in that order; junction bases with no gene match: 2. Profiled with immunoSEQ multiplex PCR; TCRdb holds only in-frame clones, not every one. The table has roughly 650,000 clones, 97% seen once. The receptor's source is a woman aged 25 to 39 in good health. V is TRBV2 and J is TRBJ1-1, with 9 bases matching TRBD1. Source material: naive CD4+ T cells sorted from blood. Described subset: CD45RA+ positively selected. The CDR3 coding sequence is TGTGCCAGCAGTGAAAGGGACAGGGTCACTGAAGCTTTCTTT. It yields the protein CASSERDRVTEAFF.